This T cell receptor beta chain was recovered during a study of beta chain features in type 1 diabetes. Notes on the study in general: People with Type 1 diabetes carried modestly yet significantly shorter TCRB CDR3s in all four CD4+ subsets.

Between the trimmed V and J ends, which lost 6 bases and 6 bases, there was a span of 11 bases. CDR1 is SQVTM and CDR2 is ANQGSEA in the germline V gene. This CDR3 has 12 residues. All of the isolated RNA was reverse transcribed, so expressed TCRB transcripts were sequenced. TCRdb's copy holds only in-frame clones and misses some; the assay was immunoSEQ multiplex PCR. The table includes 600,000 to 700,000 clones, around an eighth detected once. This clone has a handful of counts. Its antigen is unidentified. The sequenced sample consisted of naive CD4+ T cells from blood. The chain joins TRBV29-1 to TRBJ2-2; D gene uncertain. This receptor was identified in a man aged 18 to 30 with type 1 diabetes. The CDR3 sequence: CSVWTAAGELFF. As DNA, the CDR3 is TGCAGCGTCTGGACGGCTGCCGGGGAGCTGTTTTTT.